This T cell receptor (beta chain) was documented in a study of blood T cells in healthy people across ages. A second PCR, run for roughly 7 to 12 cycles, used a sample-barcoded 5' primer plus a J-beta primer mix. Each of the cDNA molecules was tagged by a template-switch adaptor with 12 random nucleotides. TCRdb recomputed calls from the 5' RACE reads with MiXCR, one row per CDR3 protein. The table lists a few hundred thousand distinct CDR3 sequences, approximately 26% of them singletons. There are 16 residues in the CDR3. The V gene end was trimmed by 0 bases and the J gene end by 6 bases; junction bases not matched to a gene: 8. Germline-derived CDR1 and CDR2 are LGHDT and YNNKEL (reference sequence). Details on this clonotype: What it recognizes is unknown.

The extraction recovered at least 5 micrograms of total RNA per sample. General study findings and limits: Fewer expanded clones and more diversity marked long-lived versus aged donors. Diversity estimated from one million T cells was considered an underestimate.

The same specimen was also included in a second study, on T cells of mothers and their children.

This TCR came from a boy under 10 years old in good health. The sequenced material came from blood. The chain carries TRBV3-1 and TRBJ2-7; 10 bases are a match to TRBD1. CDR3 sequence reads: CASSQDPGQGRSEQYF. The CDR3 DNA reads TGTGCCAGCAGCCAAGACCCGGGACAGGGGAGATCCGAGCAGTACTTC.